The entry below gives a single TCR beta chain sequence along with its context. The antigen remains undetermined. This record comes from a study of cytomegalovirus exposure and HLA in healthy donors. The study's findings and limits: Equally common other TCR beta chains were less clonally expanded than HLA-associated ones, a later analysis found. Earlier results showed most TCR beta V segments being productive about 90% or about 30% of the time. Fewer N-insertions than the 666-donor mean were reportedly shown by an Asian-associated ancestry cluster in a later analysis.

The germline gives CDR1 MNHNS, CDR2 SASEGT. The CDR3 is made up of 15 amino acids. V lost 4 bases to trimming and J lost 4 bases; unmatched junction nucleotides: 5. The PCR used 60 Vbeta and 13 Jbeta primers. TCRdb's copy holds only in-frame clones and misses some; the assay was immunoSEQ multiplex PCR. The sample's table shows 200,000 to 250,000 clones. This clonotype was sampled from a girl aged 2 to 10 in good health and CMV-seropositive. The J gene is TRBJ1-5, the V gene TRBV6-1; 9 bases map to TRBD1. Specimen: PBMCs. CDR3 residues: CASSGRDRVNQPQHF. The CDR3 DNA sequence: TGTGCCAGCAGTGGCCGGGACAGGGTAAATCAGCCCCAGCATTTT.